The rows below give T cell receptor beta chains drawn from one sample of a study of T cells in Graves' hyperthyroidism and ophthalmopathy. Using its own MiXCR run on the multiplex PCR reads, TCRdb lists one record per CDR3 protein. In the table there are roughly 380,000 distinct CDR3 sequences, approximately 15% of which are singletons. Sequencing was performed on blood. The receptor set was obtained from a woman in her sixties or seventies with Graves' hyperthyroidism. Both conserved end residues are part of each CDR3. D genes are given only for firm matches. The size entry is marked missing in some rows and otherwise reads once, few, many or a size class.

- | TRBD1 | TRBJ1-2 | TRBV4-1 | CASSQPGTDYGYTF | TGCGCCAGCAGCCAGCCCGGGACAGACTATGGCTACACCTTC
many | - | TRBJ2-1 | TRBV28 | CASTSGHNEQFF | TGTGCCAGCACCAGCGGACACAATGAGCAGTTCTTC
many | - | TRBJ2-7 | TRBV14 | CASSQLADIGYEQYF | TGTGCCAGCAGCCAACTCGCGGACATCGGCTACGAGCAGTACTTC
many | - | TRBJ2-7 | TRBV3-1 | CASSQGLPSYEQYF | TGTGCCAGCAGCCAAGGCCTGCCTTCCTACGAGCAGTACTTC
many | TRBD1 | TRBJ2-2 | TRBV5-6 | CASSGWTGAGELFF | TGTGCCAGCAGCGGGTGGACAGGCGCCGGGGAGCTGTTTTTT
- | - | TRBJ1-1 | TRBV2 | CASSEGRLNTEAFF | TGTGCCAGCAGTGAAGGCAGACTGAACACTGAAGCTTTCTTT
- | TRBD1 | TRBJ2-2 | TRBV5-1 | CASSPLTGGNTGELFF | TGCGCCAGCAGCCCACTGACAGGGGGAAACACCGGGGAGCTGTTTTTT
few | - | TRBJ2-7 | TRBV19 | CASSIAGSSYEQYF | TGTGCCAGTAGTATAGCTGGCAGCTCCTACGAGCAGTACTTC
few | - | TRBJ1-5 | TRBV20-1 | CSARDSYSNQPQHF | TGCAGTGCTAGGGACAGTTATAGCAATCAGCCCCAGCATTTT
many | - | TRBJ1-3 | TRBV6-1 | CASSRTSFGIGGAGNTIYF | TGTGCCAGCAGCAGAACCTCATTCGGTATCGGGGGAGCTGGAAACACCATATATTTT
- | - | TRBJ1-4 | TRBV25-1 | CASSGGGWKKLFF | TGTGCCAGCAGCGGGGGCGGGTGGAAAAAACTGTTTTTT
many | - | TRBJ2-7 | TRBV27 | CASSFTSDYEQYF | TGTGCCAGCAGTTTTACTTCAGACTACGAGCAGTACTTC
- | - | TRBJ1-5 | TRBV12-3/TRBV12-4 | CASSLTGGRNQPQHF | TGTGCCAGCAGTCTTACTGGGGGGAGGAATCAGCCCCAGCATTTT
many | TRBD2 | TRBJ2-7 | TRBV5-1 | CASSLSTSGSYEQYF | TGCGCCAGCAGCTTGAGCACTAGCGGGAGCTACGAGCAGTACTTC
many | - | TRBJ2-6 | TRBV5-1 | CASSLEGGPGANVLTF | TGCGCCAGCAGCTTGGAAGGGGGGCCTGGGGCCAACGTCCTGACTTTC
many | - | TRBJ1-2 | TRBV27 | CASSYQGNYGYTF | TGTGCCAGCAGTTACCAGGGGAACTATGGCTACACCTTC
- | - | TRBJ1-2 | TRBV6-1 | CASSEAWGVNYGYTF | TGTGCCAGCAGTGAAGCGTGGGGGGTTAACTATGGCTACACCTTC
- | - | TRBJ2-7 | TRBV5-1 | CASSLASRAYEQYF | TGCGCCAGCAGCTTGGCCAGCCGTGCCTACGAGCAGTACTTC
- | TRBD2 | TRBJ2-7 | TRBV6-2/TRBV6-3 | CASSYLAGVWEQYF | TGTGCCAGCAGCTACCTAGCGGGAGTCTGGGAGCAGTACTTC
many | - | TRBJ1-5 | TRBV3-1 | CASSRTRTLPSPQHF | TGTGCCAGCAGCCGGACTAGGACTCTCCCATCGCCCCAGCATTTT
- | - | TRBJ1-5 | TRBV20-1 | CSARDRGRGVNQPQHF | TGCAGTGCTAGAGATCGGGGGCGAGGGGTCAATCAGCCCCAGCATTTT
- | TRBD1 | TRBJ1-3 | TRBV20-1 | CSARYRGSPPSSGNTIYF | TGCAGTGCTAGATACAGGGGTTCCCCACCAAGCTCTGGAAACACCATATATTTT
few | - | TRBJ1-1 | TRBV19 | CASSVPGHSNTEAFF | TGTGCCAGTAGCGTTCCGGGACACTCGAACACTGAAGCTTTCTTT
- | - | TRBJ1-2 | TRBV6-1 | CASTITTGSYGYTF | TGTGCCAGCACTATAACGACAGGTTCCTATGGCTACACCTTC
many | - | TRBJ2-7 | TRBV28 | CASSSASSYEQYF | TGTGCCAGCAGTTCCGCGAGCTCCTACGAGCAGTACTTC
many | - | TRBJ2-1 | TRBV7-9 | CASSPTTEQFF | TGTGCCAGCAGTCCGACGACCGAGCAGTTCTTC